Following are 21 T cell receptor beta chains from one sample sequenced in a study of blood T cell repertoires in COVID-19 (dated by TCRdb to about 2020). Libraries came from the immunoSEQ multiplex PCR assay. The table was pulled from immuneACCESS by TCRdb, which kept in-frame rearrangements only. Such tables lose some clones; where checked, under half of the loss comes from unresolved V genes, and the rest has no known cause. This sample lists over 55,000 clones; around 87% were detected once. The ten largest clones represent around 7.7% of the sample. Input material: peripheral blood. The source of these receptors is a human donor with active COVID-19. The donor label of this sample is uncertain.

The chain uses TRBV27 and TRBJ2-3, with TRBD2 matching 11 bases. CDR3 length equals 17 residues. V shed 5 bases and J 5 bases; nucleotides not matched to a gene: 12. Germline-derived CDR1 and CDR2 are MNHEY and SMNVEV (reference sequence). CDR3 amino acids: CASSEQLLAGEVDTQYF. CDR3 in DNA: TGTGCCAGCAGTGAACAATTACTAGCGGGAGAGGTAGATACGCAGTATTTT.

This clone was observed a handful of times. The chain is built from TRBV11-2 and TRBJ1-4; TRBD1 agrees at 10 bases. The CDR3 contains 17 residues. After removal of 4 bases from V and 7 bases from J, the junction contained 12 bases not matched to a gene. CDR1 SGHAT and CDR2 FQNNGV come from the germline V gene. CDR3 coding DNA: TGTGCCAGCAGCTCACACCTGTCGAGGGACAGGGGTGAAAAACTGTTTTTT. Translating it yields CASSSHLSRDRGEKLFF.

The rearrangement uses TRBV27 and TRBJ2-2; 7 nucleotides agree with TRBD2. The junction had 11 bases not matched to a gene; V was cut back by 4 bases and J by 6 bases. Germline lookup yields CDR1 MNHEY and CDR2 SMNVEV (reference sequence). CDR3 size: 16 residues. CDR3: CASSWYGGSLAGELFF. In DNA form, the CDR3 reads TGTGCCAGCAGTTGGTACGGGGGGTCATTGGCCGGGGAGCTGTTTTTT.

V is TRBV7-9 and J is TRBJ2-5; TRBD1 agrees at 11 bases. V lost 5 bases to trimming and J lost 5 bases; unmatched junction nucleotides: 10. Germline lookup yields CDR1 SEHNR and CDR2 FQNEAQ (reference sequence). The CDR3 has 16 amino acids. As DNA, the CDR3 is TGTGCCAGCAGCGATCGTCGGGACAGGGGGACGGAGACCCAGTACTTC. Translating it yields CASSDRRDRGTETQYF.

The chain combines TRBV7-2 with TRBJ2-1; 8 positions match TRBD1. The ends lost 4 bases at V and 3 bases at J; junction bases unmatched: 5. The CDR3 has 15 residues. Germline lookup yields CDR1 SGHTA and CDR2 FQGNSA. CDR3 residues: CASSSPGTGYNEQFF. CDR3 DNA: TGTGCCAGCAGCTCACCCGGGACAGGCTACAATGAGCAGTTCTTC.

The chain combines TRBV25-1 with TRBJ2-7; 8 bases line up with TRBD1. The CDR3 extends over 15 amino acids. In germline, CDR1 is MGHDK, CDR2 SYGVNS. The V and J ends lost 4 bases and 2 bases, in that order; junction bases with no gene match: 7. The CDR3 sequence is CASSGKDRATYEQYF. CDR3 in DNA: TGTGCCAGCAGTGGGAAGGACAGGGCAACCTACGAGCAGTACTTC.

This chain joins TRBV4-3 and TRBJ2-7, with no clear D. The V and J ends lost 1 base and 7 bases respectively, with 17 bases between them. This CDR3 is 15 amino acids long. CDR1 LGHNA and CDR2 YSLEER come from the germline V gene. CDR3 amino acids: CASSQVLSDLGEQYF. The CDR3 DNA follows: TGCGCCAGCAGCCAAGTTCTGAGCGACCTTGGGGAGCAGTACTTC.

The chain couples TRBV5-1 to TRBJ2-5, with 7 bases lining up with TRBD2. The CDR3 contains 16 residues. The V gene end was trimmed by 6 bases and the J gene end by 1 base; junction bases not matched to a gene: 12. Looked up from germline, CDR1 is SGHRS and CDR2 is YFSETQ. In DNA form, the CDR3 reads TGCGCCAGCACCCCGGGTAATAGCGGGCCCCAAGAGACCCAGTACTTC. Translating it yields CASTPGNSGPQETQYF.

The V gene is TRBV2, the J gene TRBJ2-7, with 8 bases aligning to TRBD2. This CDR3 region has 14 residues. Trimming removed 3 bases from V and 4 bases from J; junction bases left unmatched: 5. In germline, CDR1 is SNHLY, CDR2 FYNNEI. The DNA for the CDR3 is TGTGCCAGCAGTGACGCCAGCGGGAGTTACGAGCAGTACTTC. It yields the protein CASSDASGSYEQYF.

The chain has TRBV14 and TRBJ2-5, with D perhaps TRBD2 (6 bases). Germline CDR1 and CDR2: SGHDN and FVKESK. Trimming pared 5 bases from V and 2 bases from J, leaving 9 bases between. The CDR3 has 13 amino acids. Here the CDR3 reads CASSSGLQETQYF. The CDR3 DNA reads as TGTGCCAGCAGCTCGGGACTTCAAGAGACCCAGTACTTC. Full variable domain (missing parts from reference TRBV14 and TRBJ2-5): EAGVTQFPSHSVIEKGQTVTLRCDPISGHDNLYWYRRVMGKEIKFLLHFVKESKQDESGMPNNRFLAERTGGTYSTLKVQPAELEDSGVYFCASSSGLQETQYFGPGTRLLVL.

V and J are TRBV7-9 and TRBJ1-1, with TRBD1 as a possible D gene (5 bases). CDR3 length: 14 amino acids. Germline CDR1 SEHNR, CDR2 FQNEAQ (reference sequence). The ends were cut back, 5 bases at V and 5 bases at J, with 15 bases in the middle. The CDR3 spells CASSRMGLGTEAFF. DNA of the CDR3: TGTGCCAGCAGCCGCATGGGGCTCGGGACTGAAGCTTTCTTT.

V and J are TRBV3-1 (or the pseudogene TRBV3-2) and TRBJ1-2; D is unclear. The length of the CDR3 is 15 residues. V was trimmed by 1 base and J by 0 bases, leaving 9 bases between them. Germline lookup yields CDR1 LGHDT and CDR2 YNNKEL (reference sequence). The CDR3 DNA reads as TGTGCCAGCAGCCAAGTGACAAGAACTAACTATGGCTACACCTTC. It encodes CASSQVTRTNYGYTF.

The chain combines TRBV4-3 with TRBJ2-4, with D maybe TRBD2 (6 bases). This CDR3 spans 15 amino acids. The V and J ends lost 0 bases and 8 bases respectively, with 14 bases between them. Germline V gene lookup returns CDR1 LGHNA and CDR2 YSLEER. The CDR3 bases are TGCGCCAGCAGCCAAGATGGAGGGAGAGGTGACATTCAGTACTTC. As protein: CASSQDGGRGDIQYF.

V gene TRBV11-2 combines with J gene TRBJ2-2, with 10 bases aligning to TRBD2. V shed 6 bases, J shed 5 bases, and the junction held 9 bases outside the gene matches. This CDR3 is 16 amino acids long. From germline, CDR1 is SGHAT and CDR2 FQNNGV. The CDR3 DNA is TGTGCCAGCAGACCAGCCGGGACTAGCGCGACCGGGGAGCTGTTTTTT. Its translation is CASRPAGTSATGELFF.

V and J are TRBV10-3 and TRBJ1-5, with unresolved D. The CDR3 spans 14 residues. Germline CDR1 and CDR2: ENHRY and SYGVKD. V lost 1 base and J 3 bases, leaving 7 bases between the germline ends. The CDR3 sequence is CAISELPLNQPQHF. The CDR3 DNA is TGTGCCATCAGTGAGTTGCCACTCAATCAGCCCCAGCATTTT.

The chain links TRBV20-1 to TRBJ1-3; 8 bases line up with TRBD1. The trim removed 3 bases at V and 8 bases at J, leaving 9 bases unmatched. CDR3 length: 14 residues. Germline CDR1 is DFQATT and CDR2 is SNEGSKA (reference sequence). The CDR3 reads CSASAQGARDTIYF. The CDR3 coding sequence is TGCAGTGCTAGTGCGCAGGGGGCGAGGGACACCATATATTTT.

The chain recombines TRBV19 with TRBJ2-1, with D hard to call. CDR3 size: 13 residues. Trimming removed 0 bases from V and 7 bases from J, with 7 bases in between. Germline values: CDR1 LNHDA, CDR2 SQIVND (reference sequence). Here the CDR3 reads CASSIDEWNEQFF. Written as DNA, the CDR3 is TGTGCCAGTAGTATAGATGAGTGGAATGAGCAGTTCTTC. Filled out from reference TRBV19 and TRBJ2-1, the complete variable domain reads DGGITQSPKYLFRKEGQNVTLSCEQNLNHDAMYWYRQDPGQGLRLIYYSQIVNDFQKGDIAEGYSVSREKKESFPLTVTSAQKNPTAFYLCASSIDEWNEQFFGPGTRLTVL.

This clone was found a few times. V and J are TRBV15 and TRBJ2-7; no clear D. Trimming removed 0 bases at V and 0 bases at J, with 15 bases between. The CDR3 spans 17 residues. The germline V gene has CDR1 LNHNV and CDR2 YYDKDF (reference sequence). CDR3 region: CATSRDRDRRSSYEQYF. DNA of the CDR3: TGTGCCACCAGCAGAGACCGAGATCGGCGGAGCTCCTACGAGCAGTACTTC.

CDR3 sequence (DNA): TGTGCCAGCTCACCAGGGCTAGCGGACAACAATGAGCAGTTCTTC. The encoded protein is CASSPGLADNNEQFF. The genes are TRBV18 and TRBJ2-1; 7 bases map to TRBD2. Unmatched junction bases numbered 6, after V lost 2 bases and J lost 5 bases. Germline-derived CDR1 and CDR2 are KGHSH and LQKENI. There are 15 residues in the CDR3. Looking up the rest from reference TRBV18 and TRBJ2-1 gives the full variable domain: NAGVMQNPRHLVRRRGQEARLRCSPMKGHSHVYWYRQLPEEGLKFMVYLQKENIIDESGMPKERFSAEFPKEGPSILRIQQVVRGDSAAYFCASSPGLADNNEQFFGPGTRLTVL.

In nucleotides, the CDR3 is TGTGCCAGCAGCAACAGGCGGACGAACACTGAAGCTTTCTTT. It codes for CASSNRRTNTEAFF. J is TRBJ1-1 and V is TRBV11-3, with D possibly TRBD1 on 5 matching bases. With 5 bases removed from V and 1 base from J, the gap between germline ends came to 11 bases. The germline gives CDR1 SGHNT, CDR2 YENEEA. The length of the CDR3 is 14 residues.

The CDR3: CASSLVGAGNQPQHF. The CDR3 region has the DNA TGTGCCAGCAGTTTAGTAGGCGCCGGGAATCAGCCCCAGCATTTT. J is TRBJ1-5 and V is TRBV27; the D is unclear. This CDR3 has 15 amino acids. Trimming took 2 bases from V and 4 from J, leaving 12 bases between them. The germline gives CDR1 MNHEY, CDR2 SMNVEV (reference sequence).